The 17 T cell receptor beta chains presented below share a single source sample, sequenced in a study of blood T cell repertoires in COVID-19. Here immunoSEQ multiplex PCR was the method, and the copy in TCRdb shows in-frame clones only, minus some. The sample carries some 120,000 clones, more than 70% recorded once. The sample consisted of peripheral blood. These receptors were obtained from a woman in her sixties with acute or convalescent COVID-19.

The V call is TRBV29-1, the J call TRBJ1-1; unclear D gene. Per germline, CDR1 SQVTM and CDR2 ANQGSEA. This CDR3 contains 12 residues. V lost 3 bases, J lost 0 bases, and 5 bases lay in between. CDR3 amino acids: CSVDSLNTEAFF. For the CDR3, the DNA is TGCAGCGTTGACAGTTTGAACACTGAAGCTTTCTTT.

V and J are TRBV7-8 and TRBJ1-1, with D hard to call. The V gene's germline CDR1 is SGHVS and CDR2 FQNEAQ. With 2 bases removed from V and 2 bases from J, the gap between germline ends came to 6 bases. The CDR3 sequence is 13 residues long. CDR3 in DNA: TGTGCCAGCAGCTTAAAGCGAAACACTGAAGCTTTCTTT. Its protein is CASSLKRNTEAFF.

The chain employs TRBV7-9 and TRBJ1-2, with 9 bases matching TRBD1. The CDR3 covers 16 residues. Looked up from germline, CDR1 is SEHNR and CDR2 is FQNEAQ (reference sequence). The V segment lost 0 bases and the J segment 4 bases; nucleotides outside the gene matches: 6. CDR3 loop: CASSLALGTGSYGYTF. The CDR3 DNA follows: TGTGCCAGCAGCTTAGCGTTGGGGACAGGGTCCTATGGCTACACCTTC.

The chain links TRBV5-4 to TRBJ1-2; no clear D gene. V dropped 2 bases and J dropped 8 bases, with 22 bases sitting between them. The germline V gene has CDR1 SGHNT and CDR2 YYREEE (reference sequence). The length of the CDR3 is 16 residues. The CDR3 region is CASSLLPAGEAGGYTF. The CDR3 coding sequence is TGTGCCAGCAGCTTACTGCCTGCCGGTGAGGCGGGAGGCTACACCTTC.

The CDR3 protein is CASSLRGTDTQYF. The CDR3 nucleotides are TGCGCCAGCAGCTTACGAGGCACAGATACGCAGTATTTT. The genes are TRBV5-1 and TRBJ2-3, with D unresolved. This CDR3 is 13 amino acids long. The germline gives CDR1 SGHRS, CDR2 YFSETQ. The V end was cut by 2 bases, the J end by 1 base, with 5 bases between.

This CDR3 reads CASSSGIQETQYF. CDR3 DNA: TGTGCCAGCAGCTCCGGGATCCAAGAGACCCAGTACTTC. The chain combines TRBV11-3 with TRBJ2-5; maybe TRBD2 (5 bases). Germline CDR1 is SGHNT and CDR2 is YENEEA. The CDR3 sequence is 13 residues long. V lost 4 bases, J lost 1 base, and 7 bases lay in between.

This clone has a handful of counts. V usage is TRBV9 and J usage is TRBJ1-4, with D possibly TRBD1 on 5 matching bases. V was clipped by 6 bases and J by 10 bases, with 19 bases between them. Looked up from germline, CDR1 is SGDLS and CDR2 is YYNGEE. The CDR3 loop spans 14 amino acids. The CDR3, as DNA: TGTGCCAGCAACGGGGGACGCGGCGAGAGAAAACTGTTTTTT. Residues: CASNGGRGERKLFF.

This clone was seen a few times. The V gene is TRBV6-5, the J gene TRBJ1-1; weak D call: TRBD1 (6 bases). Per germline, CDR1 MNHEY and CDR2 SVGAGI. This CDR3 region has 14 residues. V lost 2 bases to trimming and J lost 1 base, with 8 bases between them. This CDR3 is CASSYKTGNTEAFF. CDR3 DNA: TGTGCCAGCAGTTACAAGACAGGGAACACTGAAGCTTTCTTT.

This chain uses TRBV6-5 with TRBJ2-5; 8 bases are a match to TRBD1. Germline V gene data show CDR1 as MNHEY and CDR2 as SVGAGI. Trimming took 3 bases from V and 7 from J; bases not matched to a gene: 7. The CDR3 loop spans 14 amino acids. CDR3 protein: CASSYGTGTGTQYF. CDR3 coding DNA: TGTGCCAGCAGTTATGGGACAGGCACCGGGACCCAGTACTTC.

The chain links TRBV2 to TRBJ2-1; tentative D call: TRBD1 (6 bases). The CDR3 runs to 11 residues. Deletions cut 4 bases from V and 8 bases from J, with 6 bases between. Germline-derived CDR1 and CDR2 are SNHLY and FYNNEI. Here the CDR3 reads CASSGQDEQFF. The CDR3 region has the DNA TGTGCCAGCAGTGGACAGGATGAGCAGTTCTTC.

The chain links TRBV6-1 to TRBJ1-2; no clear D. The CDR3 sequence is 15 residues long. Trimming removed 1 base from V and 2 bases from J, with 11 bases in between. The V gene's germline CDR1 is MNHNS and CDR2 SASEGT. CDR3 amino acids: CASSEVGGQNYGYTF. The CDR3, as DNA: TGTGCCAGCAGTGAAGTAGGCGGTCAAAACTATGGCTACACCTTC.

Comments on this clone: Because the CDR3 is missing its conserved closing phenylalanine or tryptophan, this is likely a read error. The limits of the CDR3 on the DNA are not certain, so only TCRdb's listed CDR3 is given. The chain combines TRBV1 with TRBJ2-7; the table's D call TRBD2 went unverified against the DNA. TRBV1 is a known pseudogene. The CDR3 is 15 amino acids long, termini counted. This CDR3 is CTSSQETSDSLLARA.

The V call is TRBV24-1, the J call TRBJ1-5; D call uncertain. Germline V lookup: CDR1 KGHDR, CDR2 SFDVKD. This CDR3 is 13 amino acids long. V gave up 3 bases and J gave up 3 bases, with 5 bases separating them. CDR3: CATSDAYNQPQHF. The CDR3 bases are TGTGCCACCAGTGATGCCTACAATCAGCCCCAGCATTTT.

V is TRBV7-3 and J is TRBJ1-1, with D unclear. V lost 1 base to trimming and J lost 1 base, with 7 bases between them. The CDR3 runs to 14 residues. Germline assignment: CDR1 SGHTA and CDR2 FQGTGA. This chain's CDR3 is CASSLSGGNTEAFF. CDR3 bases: TGTGCCAGCAGCTTAAGCGGAGGGAACACTGAAGCTTTCTTT.

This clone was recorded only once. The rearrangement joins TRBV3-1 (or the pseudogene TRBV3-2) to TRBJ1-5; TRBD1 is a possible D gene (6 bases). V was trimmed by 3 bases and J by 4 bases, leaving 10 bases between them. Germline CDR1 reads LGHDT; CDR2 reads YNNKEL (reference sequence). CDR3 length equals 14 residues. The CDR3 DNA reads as TGTGCCAGCAGCCACAGGGGTGGGAATCAGCCCCAGCATTTT. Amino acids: CASSHRGGNQPQHF.

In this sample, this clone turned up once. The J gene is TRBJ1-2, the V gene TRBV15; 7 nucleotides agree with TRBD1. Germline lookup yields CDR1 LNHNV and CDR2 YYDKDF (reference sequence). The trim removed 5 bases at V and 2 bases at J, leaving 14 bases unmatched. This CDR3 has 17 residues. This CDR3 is CATSPRLKGAPNYGYTF. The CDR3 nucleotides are TGTGCCACCAGCCCCCGTTTGAAGGGGGCCCCCAACTATGGCTACACCTTC.

In nucleotides, the CDR3 is TGCGCCAGCAGCTTGGCCCCAGGGGGAAGCTACGAGCAGTACTTC. It codes for CASSLAPGGSYEQYF. The genes are TRBV5-1 and TRBJ2-7; TRBD1 matches 7 bases. V gave up 0 bases and J gave up 3 bases; unmatched junction bases: 6. The CDR3 is made up of 15 amino acids. Germline CDR1 SGHRS, CDR2 YFSETQ.